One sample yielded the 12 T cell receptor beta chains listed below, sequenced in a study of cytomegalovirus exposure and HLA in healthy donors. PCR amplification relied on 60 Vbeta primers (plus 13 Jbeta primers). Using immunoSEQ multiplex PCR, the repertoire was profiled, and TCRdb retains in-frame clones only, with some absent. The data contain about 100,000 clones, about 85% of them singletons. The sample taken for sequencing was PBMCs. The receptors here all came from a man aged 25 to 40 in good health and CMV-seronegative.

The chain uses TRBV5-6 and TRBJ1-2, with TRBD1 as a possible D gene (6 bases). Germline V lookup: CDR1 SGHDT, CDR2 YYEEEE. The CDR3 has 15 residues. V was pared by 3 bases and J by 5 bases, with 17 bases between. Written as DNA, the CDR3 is TGTGCCAGCAGCTCACAGGGTCCGTTCTCTTATGGCTACACCTTC. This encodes CASSSQGPFSYGYTF.

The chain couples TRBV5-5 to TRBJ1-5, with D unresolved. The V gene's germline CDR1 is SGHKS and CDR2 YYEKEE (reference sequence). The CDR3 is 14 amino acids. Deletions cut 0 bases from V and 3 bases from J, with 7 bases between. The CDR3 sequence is CASSLDSYNQPQHF. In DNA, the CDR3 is TGTGCCAGCAGCTTGGACAGCTACAATCAGCCCCAGCATTTT.

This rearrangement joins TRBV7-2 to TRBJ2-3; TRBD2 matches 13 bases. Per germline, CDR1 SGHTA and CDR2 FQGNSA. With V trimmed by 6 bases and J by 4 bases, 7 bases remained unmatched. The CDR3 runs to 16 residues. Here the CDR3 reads CASRRTSGSYPDTQYF. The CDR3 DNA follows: TGTGCCAGCAGACGGACTAGCGGGAGTTACCCAGATACGCAGTATTTT.

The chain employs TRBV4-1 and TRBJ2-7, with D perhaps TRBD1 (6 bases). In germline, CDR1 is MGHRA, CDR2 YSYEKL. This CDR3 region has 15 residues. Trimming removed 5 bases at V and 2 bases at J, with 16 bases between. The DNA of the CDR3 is TGCGCCAGCAGCTACTTCGCCAAGGGGGCCTACGAGCAGTACTTC. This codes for CASSYFAKGAYEQYF.

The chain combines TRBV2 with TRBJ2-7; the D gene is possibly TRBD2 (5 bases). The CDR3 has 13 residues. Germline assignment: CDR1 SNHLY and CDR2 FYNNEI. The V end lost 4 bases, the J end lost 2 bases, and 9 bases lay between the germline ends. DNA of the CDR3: TGTGCCAGCAGTGTCAGCGGAACCTACGAGCAGTACTTC. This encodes CASSVSGTYEQYF.

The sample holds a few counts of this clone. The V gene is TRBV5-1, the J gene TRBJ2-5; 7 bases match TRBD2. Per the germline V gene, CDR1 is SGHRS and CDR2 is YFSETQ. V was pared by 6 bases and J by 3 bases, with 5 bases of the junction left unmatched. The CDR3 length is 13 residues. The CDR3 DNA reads TGCGCCAGCAATAGCGGGCTCGAAGAGACCCAGTACTTC. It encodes CASNSGLEETQYF.

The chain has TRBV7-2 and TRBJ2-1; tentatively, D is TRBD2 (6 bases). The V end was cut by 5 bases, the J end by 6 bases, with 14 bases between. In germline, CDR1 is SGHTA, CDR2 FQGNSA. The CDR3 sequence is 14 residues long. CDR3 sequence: CASSAGTLSNEQFF. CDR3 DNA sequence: TGTGCCAGCAGCGCTGGGACTTTGTCCAATGAGCAGTTCTTC. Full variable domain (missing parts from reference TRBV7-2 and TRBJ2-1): GAGVSQSPSNKVTEKGKDVELRCDPISGHTALYWYRQSLGQGLEFLIYFQGNSAPDKSGLPSDRFSAERTGGSVSTLTIQRTQQEDSAVYLCASSAGTLSNEQFFGPGTRLTVL.

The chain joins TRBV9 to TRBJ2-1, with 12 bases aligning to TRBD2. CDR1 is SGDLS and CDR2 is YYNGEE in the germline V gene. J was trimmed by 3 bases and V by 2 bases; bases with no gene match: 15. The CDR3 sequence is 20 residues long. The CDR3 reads CASSVGLAGIGMSFYNEQFF. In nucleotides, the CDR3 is TGTGCCAGCAGCGTCGGACTAGCGGGGATCGGAATGTCGTTCTACAATGAGCAGTTCTTC.

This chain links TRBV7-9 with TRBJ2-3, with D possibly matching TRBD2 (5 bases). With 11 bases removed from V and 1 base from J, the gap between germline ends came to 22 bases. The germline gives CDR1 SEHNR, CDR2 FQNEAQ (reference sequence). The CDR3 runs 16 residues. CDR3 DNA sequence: TGTGCCTTAACTCCCCCAGTTCGGGAAGGCACAGATACGCAGTATTTT. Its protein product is CALTPPVREGTDTQYF. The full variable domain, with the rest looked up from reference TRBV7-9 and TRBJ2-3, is DTGVSQNPRHKITKRGQNVTFRCDPISEHNRLYWYRQTLGQGPEFLTYFQNEAQLEKSRLLSDRFSAERPKGSFSTLEIQRTEQGDSAMYLCALTPPVREGTDTQYFGPGTRLTVL.

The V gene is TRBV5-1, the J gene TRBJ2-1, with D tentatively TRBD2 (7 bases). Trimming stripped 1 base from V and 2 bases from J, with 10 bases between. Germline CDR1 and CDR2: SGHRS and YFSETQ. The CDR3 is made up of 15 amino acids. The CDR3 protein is CASSLTGTTYNEQFF. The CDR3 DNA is TGCGCCAGCAGCTTGACAGGGACTACCTACAATGAGCAGTTCTTC.

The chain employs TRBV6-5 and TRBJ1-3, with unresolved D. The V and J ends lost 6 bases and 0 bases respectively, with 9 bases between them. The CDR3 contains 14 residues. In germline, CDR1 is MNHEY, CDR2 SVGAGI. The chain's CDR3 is CASRSTSSGNTIYF. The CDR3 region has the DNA TGTGCCAGCAGGTCCACGAGCTCTGGAAACACCATATATTTT.

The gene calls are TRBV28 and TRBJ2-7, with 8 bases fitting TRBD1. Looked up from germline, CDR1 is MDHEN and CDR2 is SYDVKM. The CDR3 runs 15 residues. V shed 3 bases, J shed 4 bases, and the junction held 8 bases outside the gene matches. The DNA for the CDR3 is TGTGCCAGCAGTTTGGGGCAGGGGGCGTTGTACGAGCAGTACTTC. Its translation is CASSLGQGALYEQYF.